This TCR beta chain is from a study of identical twins. This clonotype was detected only a few times. Each CDR3 protein is one row after TCRdb ran MiXCR on the 5' RACE reads. The sample carries approximately 670,000 distinct CDR3 sequences, 5.5% to 7.5% recorded once. CDR3 length: 15 residues. Looked up from germline, CDR1 is SNHLY and CDR2 is FYNNEI. The V gene end was trimmed by 6 bases and the J gene end by 3 bases; junction bases not matched to a gene: 9. Source material: naive T cells sorted from blood. The receptor's source is a man aged 18 to 35 in good health. The chain links TRBV2 to TRBJ2-7; TRBD1 matches at 9 bases. CDR3: CASRDTGGADYEQYF. CDR3 in DNA: TGTGCCAGCAGGGACACAGGGGGCGCGGACTACGAGCAGTACTTC. Complete variable domain (other parts from reference TRBV2 and TRBJ2-7): EPEVTQTPSHQVTQMGQEVILRCVPISNHLYFYWYRQILGQKVEFLVSFYNNEISEKSEIFDDQFSVERPDGSNFTLKIRSTKLEDSAMYFCASRDTGGADYEQYFGPGTRLTVT.